The 10 T cell receptor beta chains below were found in one sample sequenced in a study of blood T cell repertoires in COVID-19. The method was immunoSEQ multiplex PCR; TCRdb's version includes in-frame clones alone and lacks a portion of them. The data contain about 73,000 clones, around 83% of them singletons. What was sequenced was peripheral blood. The receptors shown here come from a man aged 45-65 years with active COVID-19.

The gene calls are TRBV30 and TRBJ2-3; possibly TRBD2 for D (5 bases). Per the germline V gene, CDR1 is GTSNPN and CDR2 is SVGIG (reference sequence). The CDR3 spans 13 residues. V was shortened by 8 bases and J by 5 bases, with 17 bases between the two germline ends. The CDR3 DNA reads TGTGCCCGCTCGTCGGGATTGAGAGATACGCAGTATTTT. Encoded protein: CARSSGLRDTQYF.

Note on this clone: A read error may produce the germline difference seen at one junction end. This sequence joins TRBV28 and TRBJ1-1; 10 bases line up with TRBD1. Per germline, CDR1 MDHEN and CDR2 SYDVKM. This CDR3 has 15 residues. The CDR3 DNA reads as TGTGCCAGCAGTTTACTCGGACAGGGGGGCACCCAGGGCTTTTTT. This gives the protein CASSLLGQGGTQGFF.

The chain links TRBV7-9 to TRBJ2-1; D unresolved. V was trimmed by 5 bases and J by 2 bases, leaving 19 bases between them. Germline CDR1 and CDR2: SEHNR and FQNEAQ (reference sequence). The CDR3 covers 17 residues. The CDR3: CASSARSPRQTYNEQFF. In DNA form, the CDR3 reads TGTGCCAGCAGCGCCCGCTCCCCGCGGCAGACCTACAATGAGCAGTTCTTC.

The chain employs TRBV10-3 and TRBJ2-1; weak D call: TRBD2 (7 bases). The CDR3 runs to 14 residues. Trimming took off 11 bases at V and 5 bases at J, with 19 bases between the two ends. CDR1 and CDR2 (germline): ENHRY, SYGVKD. The chain's CDR3 is CASQEGGMNNEQFF. In nucleotides, the CDR3 is TGTGCCTCCCAGGAGGGGGGGATGAACAATGAGCAGTTCTTC.

This clone was counted a few times. CDR3 coding DNA: TGTGCCAGCAGCCCCGAGGGACAGGGGGATGAAGAGCAGTACTTC. Translated: CASSPEGQGDEEQYF. The chain employs TRBV7-2 and TRBJ2-7; 11 bases are a match to TRBD1. CDR3 length: 15 amino acids. V lost 5 bases and J lost 7; bases outside the gene matches: 10. The germline CDR1 and CDR2 sequences are SGHTA and FQGNSA. The variable domain in full, completed from reference TRBV7-2 and TRBJ2-7, reads GAGVSQSPSNKVTEKGKDVELRCDPISGHTALYWYRQSLGQGLEFLIYFQGNSAPDKSGLPSDRFSAERTGGSVSTLTIQRTQQEDSAVYLCASSPEGQGDEEQYFGPGTRLTVT.

A single count supports this clone. CDR3 nucleotide sequence: TGTGCCAGCATGAGAAGGGACTCCTATGGCTACACCTTC. This encodes CASMRRDSYGYTF. This rearrangement joins TRBV6-5 to TRBJ1-2; D might be TRBD1 (5 bases). Germline CDR1 is MNHEY and CDR2 is SVGAGI. The V gene lost 7 bases and the J gene lost 4 bases, with 13 bases spanning the gap. CDR3 length: 13 residues.

This chain joins TRBV2 and TRBJ2-1, with TRBD1 matching over 7 bases. The CDR3 runs to 13 residues. The V gene end was trimmed by 8 bases and the J gene end by 6 bases; junction bases not matched to a gene: 7. Germline V gives CDR1 SNHLY, CDR2 FYNNEI. Here the CDR3 DNA reads TGTGCCAGCTCCTTCGACAGGGCCAATGAGCAGTTCTTC. Its translation: CASSFDRANEQFF.

The chain is built from TRBV19 and TRBJ2-5; 9 bases are a match to TRBD2. V lost 4 bases, J lost 4 bases, and 7 bases stayed unmatched. Germline V CDR1 and CDR2: LNHDA, SQIVND (reference sequence). CDR3 size: 15 residues. The CDR3 DNA follows: TGTGCCAGTAGTACCCCGGGACTAGCAGGAGAGACCCAGTACTTC. This codes for CASSTPGLAGETQYF.

V usage is TRBV7-2 and J usage is TRBJ1-2; no clear D gene. V was cut by 1 base and J by 0 bases, with 9 bases left in between. Germline values: CDR1 SGHTA, CDR2 FQGNSA. The CDR3 covers 15 residues. The DNA of the CDR3 is TGTGCCAGCAGCTTAGGGGCCGTAACTAACTATGGCTACACCTTC. Encoded protein: CASSLGAVTNYGYTF.

The rearrangement uses TRBV10-3 and TRBJ1-5; TRBD1 might be the D (6 bases). Deletions cut 0 bases from V and 0 bases from J, with 15 bases between. The length of the CDR3 is 18 residues. In germline, CDR1 is ENHRY, CDR2 SYGVKD. CDR3 bases: TGTGCCATCAGTGAGTCTGCGACAGGTGGGACTAGCAATCAGCCCCAGCATTTT. This gives the protein CAISESATGGTSNQPQHF.